This T cell receptor (beta chain) was observed in a study of shared clonotypes between healthy human individuals. Study summary: Aged 18 to 49, the donors were two women and a few men.

Every donor, a Caucasian adult, lived in Nashville, Tennessee. Into CD45RA+ naive and CD45RA-negative memory subsets, the CD4+ cells were split. Notes on the study in general: Clonotypes shared by all four sorted-subset donors had higher generation probabilities than non-shared clonotypes.

This clone was picked up one time. Its antigen is currently unknown. Germline CDR1 SGHDN, CDR2 FVKESK. V was shortened by 1 base and J by 3 bases, with 9 bases between the two germline ends. The CDR3 runs 14 residues. Assay: immunoSEQ multiplex PCR; the TCRdb copy retains only in-frame clones and omits some. The sample shows more than 2,000,000 clones, over 85% of them seen only once. The TCR was taken from a man aged 18 to 30 in good health. V is TRBV14 and J is TRBJ1-2; D is possibly TRBD1 (5 bases). The sample was naive CD4+ T cells sorted from blood. Subset given: CD45RA+ positively selected. CDR3 protein: CASSQGGRHYGYTF. The CDR3 bases are TGTGCCAGCAGCCAAGGGGGCAGGCACTATGGCTACACCTTC.